This paragraph reports one T cell receptor beta chain. Its specific antigen is unknown. The input lacks base qualities; no much larger clone sits a single base away. This entry comes from a study of blood T cell repertoires in COVID-19 (dated by TCRdb to 2020 to 2022). Regarding the complete study: Samples from collaborators originated in the United States, Italy and Spain and spanned both the acute and convalescent phases of COVID-19. Samples were obtained from the ongoing ImmuneRACE study (first 160 participants) and from some 1,300 subjects provided by 6 global collaborators. The sample metadata nearly always contained a de-identified subject ID, COVID-19 status, age in years and sex. The dataset comprised deeply sampled blood TCRbeta repertoires from subjects exposed to, actively infected with, or recovered from COVID-19. Where HLA class I and class II types were available, the types were taken from metadata supplied by the sample provider, not from assay-based typing. The prospective study material was composed of cDNA or gDNA derived from T cells, B-cell-depleted T cells, or PBMCs. A freely available public database, intended as a resource for researchers studying the immune response to SARS-CoV-2, is where the repertoires were released.

The study at large found these results: The amount of clinical and demographic metadata varied by source and participant and was provided uncurated.

CDR3 length: 15 amino acids, cysteine to phenylalanine. Kept here is only the CDR3 DNA, which spans 45 bases and is read in frame from base 1. Taken from the germline V gene (reference sequence), the CDR1 and CDR2 loops are LGHDT and YNNKEL. After removal of 1 base from V and 5 bases from J, the junction retains 6 bases not matched to a gene. The immunoSEQ Assay, a bias-controlled multiplex PCR, was used to amplify TCRbeta CDR3 regions from genomic DNA. Turning to the authors' computational methods: Nucleated cell counts per sample were estimated from amplification of reference gene primers within the assay. To quantify the absolute abundance of each unique TCRbeta CDR3 rearrangement, sequence reads were collapsed and filtered. For each sample, productive Simpson clonality was calculated by taking the square root of Simpson's diversity index across productive rearrangements. The immuneACCESS repertoire file appears here via TCRdb, limited to in-frame rearrangements. These files lack a portion of the clones; in checked studies, under half of the deficit traces to unresolved V genes, and the cause of the others is not known. The D gene and trimming were derived from the DNA, and the V and J assignments and clone size from that table. The sample table lists roughly 230,000 clones, about four fifths of them with a count of one. The ten top clones hold approximately 4% of the sample.

Collaborating institutions collected whole blood in K2EDTA tubes following their own protocols. For TCRbeta analysis, collaborators shipped samples as frozen whole blood, isolated PBMCs, or DNA extracted from either of those sample types. The sequenced sample was peripheral blood. This receptor was taken from a man in his fifties or sixties with active or convalescent COVID-19. The chain uses TRBV3-1 (or the pseudogene TRBV3-2) and TRBJ2-3; 7 central nucleotides agree with TRBD1. The CDR3 reads as follows: CASSQVYRGEDTQYF. Read as DNA, the sequence is TGTGCCAGCAGCCAAGTGTACAGGGGTGAAGATACGCAGTATTTT.